This entry is about one TCR beta chain. Its specificity is not known. TCRdb analysed the 5' RACE reads with MiXCR anew, one entry per CDR3 protein. The data show roughly 250,000 distinct CDR3 sequences, around an eighth seen once. Germline CDR1 DFQATT, CDR2 SNEGSKA (reference sequence). This CDR3 contains 13 residues. These data originate in a study of identical twins. Overall study results and limits: The models gave estimates that fell short of the out-of-frame TCR alpha sharing seen in monozygotic twins.

Sequenced input: memory (CD45RO+) T cells sorted from blood. The J gene is TRBJ1-5, the V gene TRBV20-1, with D unclear. This receptor was identified in a woman aged 18-30 years in good health. The CDR3 DNA follows: TGCAGCGTACGGGGAGTGGGCAATCAGCCCCAGCATTTT. This encodes CSVRGVGNQPQHF.